This TCR beta chain was profiled in a study of T cell responses to AZD1222 COVID-19 vaccine. Note on this clone: Its specificity is unknown.

Whole-study findings and limits: Spike-wide coverage was observed for vaccine-associated CD4 TCRs, with dominant responses at 160-218 and 743-854. At baseline, just six or seven AZD1222 recipients tested seropositive.

Profiling relied on immunoSEQ multiplex PCR, and the TCRdb table lists in-frame clones only, not all of them. The sample has approximately 100,000 clones; 87% are singletons. Second-dose timings of about 4 or about 12 weeks were pooled. The V and J ends lost 4 bases and 5 bases, in that order; junction bases with no gene match: 7. The length of the CDR3 is 14 residues. Germline V gene data show CDR1 as SGHRS and CDR2 as YFSETQ. The clonotype comes from an adult who received the AZD1222 COVID-19 vaccine. This chain joins TRBV5-1 and TRBJ1-2; 8 nucleotides align to TRBD1. The material was peripheral blood, obtained 28 days after the second AZD1222 dose. CDR3 protein: CASSVQGEAYGYTF. As DNA, the CDR3 is TGCGCCAGCAGCGTACAGGGGGAGGCGTATGGCTACACCTTC.